A single sample gave rise to the 5 T cell receptor beta chains below, sequenced in a study of monozygotic twins with inflammatory bowel disease. TCRdb reprocessed the 5' RACE reads, with one entry per CDR3 protein and no DNA. This repertoire includes fewer than 110,000 distinct CDR3 sequences. Specimen: blood. These TCRs come from a human donor with ulcerative colitis or Crohn's disease, or a healthy co-twin of an affected twin (not recorded which).

V is TRBV19 and J is TRBJ2-4. Germline CDR1 is LNHDA and CDR2 is SQIVND (reference sequence). This CDR3 has 15 amino acids. The CDR3 reads CASSTGGWAKNIQYF.

CDR3: CASRLEGRDKFSYEQYF. V is TRBV12-2 and J is TRBJ2-7; lacking DNA, the TRBD1 call made by TCRdb goes unchecked. TRBV12-2 counts as a pseudogene. This CDR3 has 17 amino acids.

J is TRBJ1-1 and V is TRBV5-1. The V gene's germline CDR1 is SGHRS and CDR2 YFSETQ. This CDR3 comprises 15 residues. CDR3 loop: CASSLIGGPNTEAFF.

V and J are TRBV15 and TRBJ2-7; with no DNA, the TCRdb D assignment of TRBD2 cannot be verified. This CDR3 contains 15 residues. Per the germline V gene, CDR1 is LNHNV and CDR2 is YYDKDF (reference sequence). The CDR3 sequence: CATSRRLAAQYEQYF.

The CDR3 loop is CASSLVAPRSSYEQYF. This rearrangement joins TRBV7-9 to TRBJ2-7; TCRdb's D gene call, TRBD1, goes unchecked for lack of DNA. The CDR3 loop spans 16 amino acids. The germline V gene has CDR1 SEHNR and CDR2 FQNEAQ (reference sequence).